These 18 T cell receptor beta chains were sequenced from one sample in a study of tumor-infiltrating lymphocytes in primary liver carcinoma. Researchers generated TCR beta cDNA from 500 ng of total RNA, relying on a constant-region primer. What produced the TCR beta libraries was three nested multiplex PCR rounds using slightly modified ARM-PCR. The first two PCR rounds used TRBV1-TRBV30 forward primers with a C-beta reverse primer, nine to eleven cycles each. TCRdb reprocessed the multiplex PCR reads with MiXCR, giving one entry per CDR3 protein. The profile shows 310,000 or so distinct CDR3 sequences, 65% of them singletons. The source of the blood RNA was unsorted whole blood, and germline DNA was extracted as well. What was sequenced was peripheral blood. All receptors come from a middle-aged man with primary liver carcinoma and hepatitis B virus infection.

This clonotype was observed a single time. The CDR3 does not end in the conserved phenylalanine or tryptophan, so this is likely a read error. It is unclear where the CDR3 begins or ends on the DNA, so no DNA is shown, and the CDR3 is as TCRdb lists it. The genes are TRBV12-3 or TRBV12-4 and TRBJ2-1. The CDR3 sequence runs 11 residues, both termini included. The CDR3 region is CASSFNNEQFI.

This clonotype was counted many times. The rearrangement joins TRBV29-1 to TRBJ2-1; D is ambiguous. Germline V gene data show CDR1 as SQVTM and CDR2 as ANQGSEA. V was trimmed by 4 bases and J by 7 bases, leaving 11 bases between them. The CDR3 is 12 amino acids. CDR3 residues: CSVVELANEQFF. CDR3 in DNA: TGCAGCGTTGTTGAGCTGGCGAATGAGCAGTTCTTC.

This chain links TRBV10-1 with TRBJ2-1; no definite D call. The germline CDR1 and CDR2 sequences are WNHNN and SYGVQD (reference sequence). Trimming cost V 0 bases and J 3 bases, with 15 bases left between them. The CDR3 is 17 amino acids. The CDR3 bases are TGCGCCAGCAGTGAGTCGACTTCTAGGGCCCTCTACAATGAGCAGTTCTTC. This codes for CASSESTSRALYNEQFF.

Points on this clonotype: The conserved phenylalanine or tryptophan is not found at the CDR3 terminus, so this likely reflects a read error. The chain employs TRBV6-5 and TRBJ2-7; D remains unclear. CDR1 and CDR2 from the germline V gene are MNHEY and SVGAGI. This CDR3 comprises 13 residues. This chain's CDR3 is CASGYSTGYEQYL. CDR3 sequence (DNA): TGTGCCAGCGGTTACTCGACGGGTTACGAGCAGTACCTC.

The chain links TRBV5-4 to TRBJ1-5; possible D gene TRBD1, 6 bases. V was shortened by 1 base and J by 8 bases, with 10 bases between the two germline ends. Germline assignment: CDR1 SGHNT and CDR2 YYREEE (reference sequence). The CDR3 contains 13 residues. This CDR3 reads CASSLQGIEPQHF. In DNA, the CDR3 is TGTGCCAGCAGCTTGCAGGGGATTGAGCCCCAGCATTTT.

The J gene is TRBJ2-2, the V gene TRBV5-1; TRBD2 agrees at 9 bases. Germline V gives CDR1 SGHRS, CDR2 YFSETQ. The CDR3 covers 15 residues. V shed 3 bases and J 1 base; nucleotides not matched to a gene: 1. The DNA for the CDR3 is TGCGCCAGCAGCTATAGCGGGAGGAACACCGGGGAGCTGTTTTTT. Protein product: CASSYSGRNTGELFF.

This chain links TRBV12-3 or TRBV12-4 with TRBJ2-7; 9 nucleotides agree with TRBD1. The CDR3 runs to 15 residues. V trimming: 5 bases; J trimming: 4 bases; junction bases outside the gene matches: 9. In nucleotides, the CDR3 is TGTGCCAGCAGTGCCGGGACAGGGAACTATTACGAGCAGTACTTC. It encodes CASSAGTGNYYEQYF.

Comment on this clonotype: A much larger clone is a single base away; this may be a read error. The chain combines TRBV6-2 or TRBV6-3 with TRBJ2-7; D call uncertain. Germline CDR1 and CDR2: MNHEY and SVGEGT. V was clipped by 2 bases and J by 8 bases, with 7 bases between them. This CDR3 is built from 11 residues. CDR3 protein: CASSYASKQYF. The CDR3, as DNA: TGTGCCAGCAGTTACGCTTCCAAGCAGTACTTC.

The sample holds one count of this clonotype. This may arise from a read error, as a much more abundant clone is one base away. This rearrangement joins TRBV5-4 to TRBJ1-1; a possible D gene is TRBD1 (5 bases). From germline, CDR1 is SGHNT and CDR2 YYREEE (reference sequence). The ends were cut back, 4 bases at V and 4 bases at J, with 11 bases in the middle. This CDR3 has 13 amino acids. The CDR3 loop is CASSTVTATEAFF. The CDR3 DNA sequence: TGTGCCAGCAGCACGGTGACAGCCACTGAAGCTTTCTTT. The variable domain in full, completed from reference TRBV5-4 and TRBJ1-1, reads ETGVTQSPTHLIKTRGQQVTLRCSSQSGHNTVSWYQQALGQGPQFIFQYYREEENGRGNFPPRFSGLQFPNYSSELNVNALELDDSALYLCASSTVTATEAFFGQGTRLTVV.

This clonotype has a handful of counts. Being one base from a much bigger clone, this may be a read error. The CDR3: CASSRQASCEQYF. The DNA of the CDR3 is TGTGCCAGCAGTCGACAGGCCTCCTGCGAGCAGTACTTC. V usage is TRBV12-3 or TRBV12-4 and J usage is TRBJ2-7, with D tentatively TRBD1 (6 bases). The length of the CDR3 is 13 residues.

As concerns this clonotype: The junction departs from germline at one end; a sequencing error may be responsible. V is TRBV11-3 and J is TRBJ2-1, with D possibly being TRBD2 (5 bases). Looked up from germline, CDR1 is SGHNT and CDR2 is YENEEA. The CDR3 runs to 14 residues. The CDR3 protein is CASNLGSAYNDQFF. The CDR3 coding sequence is TGTGCCAGCAACTTAGGTAGCGCCTACAATGATCAGTTCTTC.

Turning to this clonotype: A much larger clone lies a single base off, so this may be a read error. For the CDR3, the DNA is TGCAGCGTGGGCGGGGAACGGACTAATGAAAAACTGTCTTTT. Protein sequence: CSVGGERTNEKLSF. V gene TRBV29-1 combines with J gene TRBJ1-4; D is unresolved. Germline V lookup: CDR1 SQVTM, CDR2 ANQGSEA. This CDR3 is 14 amino acids long. The full variable domain, in which reference TRBV29-1 and TRBJ1-4 provide the parts outside the CDR3, is SAVISQKPSRDICQRGTSLTIQCQVDSQVTMMFWYRQQPGQSLTLIATANQGSEATYESGFVIDKFPISRPNLTFSTLTVSNMSPEDSSIYLCSVGGERTNEKLSFGSGTQLSVL.

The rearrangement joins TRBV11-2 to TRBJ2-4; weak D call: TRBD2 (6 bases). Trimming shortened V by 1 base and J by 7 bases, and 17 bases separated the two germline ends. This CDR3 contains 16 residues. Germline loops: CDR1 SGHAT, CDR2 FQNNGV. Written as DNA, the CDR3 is TGTGCCAGCAGCTTAGCCGGGAGCAACCCTGCGAACATTCAGTACTTC. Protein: CASSLAGSNPANIQYF.

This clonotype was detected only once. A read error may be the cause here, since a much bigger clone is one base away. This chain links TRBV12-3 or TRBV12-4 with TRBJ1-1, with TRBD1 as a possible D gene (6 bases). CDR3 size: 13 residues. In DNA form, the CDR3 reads TGTGCCAGCAGTTTATGGGGGGGCACTGGAGCTTTCTTT. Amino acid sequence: CASSLWGGTGAFF.

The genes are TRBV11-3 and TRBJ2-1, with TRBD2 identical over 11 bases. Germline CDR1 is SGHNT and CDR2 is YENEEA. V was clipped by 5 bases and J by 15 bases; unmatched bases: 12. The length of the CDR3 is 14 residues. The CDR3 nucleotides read TGTGCCAGCAGCCTTAGCGGGAGGGGGGGTGAACCGTTCTTC. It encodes CASSLSGRGGEPFF.

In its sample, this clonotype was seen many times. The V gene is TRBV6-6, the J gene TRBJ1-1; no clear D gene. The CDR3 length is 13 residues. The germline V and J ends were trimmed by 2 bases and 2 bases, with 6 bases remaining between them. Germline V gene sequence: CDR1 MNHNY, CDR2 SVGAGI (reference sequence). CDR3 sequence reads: CASSYIKNTEAFF. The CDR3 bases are TGTGCCAGCAGTTACATTAAAAACACTGAAGCTTTCTTT.

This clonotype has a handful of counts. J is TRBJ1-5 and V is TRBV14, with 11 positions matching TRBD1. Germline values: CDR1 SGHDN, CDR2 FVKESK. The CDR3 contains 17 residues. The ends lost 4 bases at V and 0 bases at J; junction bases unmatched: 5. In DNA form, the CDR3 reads TGTGCCAGCAGCCGAGGACAGGGGGCCGATAGCAATCAGCCCCAGCATTTT. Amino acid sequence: CASSRGQGADSNQPQHF. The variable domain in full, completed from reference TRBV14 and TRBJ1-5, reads EAGVTQFPSHSVIEKGQTVTLRCDPISGHDNLYWYRRVMGKEIKFLLHFVKESKQDESGMPNNRFLAERTGGTYSTLKVQPAELEDSGVYFCASSRGQGADSNQPQHFGDGTRLSIL.

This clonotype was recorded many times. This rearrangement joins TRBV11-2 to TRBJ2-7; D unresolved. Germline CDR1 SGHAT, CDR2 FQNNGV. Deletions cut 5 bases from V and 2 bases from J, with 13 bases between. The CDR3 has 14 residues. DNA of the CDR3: TGTGCCAGCAGCCATTTAGGACGAACCTACGAGCAGTACTTC. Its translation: CASSHLGRTYEQYF.